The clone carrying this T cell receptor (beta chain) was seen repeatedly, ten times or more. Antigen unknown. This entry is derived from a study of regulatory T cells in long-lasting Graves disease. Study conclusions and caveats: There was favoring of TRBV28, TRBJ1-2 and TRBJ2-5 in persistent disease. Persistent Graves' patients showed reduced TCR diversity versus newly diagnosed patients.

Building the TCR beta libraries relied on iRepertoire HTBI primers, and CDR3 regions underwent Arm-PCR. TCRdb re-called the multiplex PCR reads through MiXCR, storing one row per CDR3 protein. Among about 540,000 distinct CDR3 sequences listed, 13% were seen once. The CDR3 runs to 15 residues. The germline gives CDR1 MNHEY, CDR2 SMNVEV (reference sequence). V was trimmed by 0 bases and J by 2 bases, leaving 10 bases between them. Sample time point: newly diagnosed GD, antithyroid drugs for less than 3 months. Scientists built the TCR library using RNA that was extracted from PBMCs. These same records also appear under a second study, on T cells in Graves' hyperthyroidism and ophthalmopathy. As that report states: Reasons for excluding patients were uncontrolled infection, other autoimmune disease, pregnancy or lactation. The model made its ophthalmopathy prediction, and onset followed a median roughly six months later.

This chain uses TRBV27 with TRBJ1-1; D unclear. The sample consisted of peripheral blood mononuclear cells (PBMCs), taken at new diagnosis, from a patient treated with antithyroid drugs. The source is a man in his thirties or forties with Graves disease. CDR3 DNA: TGTGCCAGCAGTTTATCGAACGGGGTAAACACTGAAGCTTTCTTT. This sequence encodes CASSLSNGVNTEAFF.